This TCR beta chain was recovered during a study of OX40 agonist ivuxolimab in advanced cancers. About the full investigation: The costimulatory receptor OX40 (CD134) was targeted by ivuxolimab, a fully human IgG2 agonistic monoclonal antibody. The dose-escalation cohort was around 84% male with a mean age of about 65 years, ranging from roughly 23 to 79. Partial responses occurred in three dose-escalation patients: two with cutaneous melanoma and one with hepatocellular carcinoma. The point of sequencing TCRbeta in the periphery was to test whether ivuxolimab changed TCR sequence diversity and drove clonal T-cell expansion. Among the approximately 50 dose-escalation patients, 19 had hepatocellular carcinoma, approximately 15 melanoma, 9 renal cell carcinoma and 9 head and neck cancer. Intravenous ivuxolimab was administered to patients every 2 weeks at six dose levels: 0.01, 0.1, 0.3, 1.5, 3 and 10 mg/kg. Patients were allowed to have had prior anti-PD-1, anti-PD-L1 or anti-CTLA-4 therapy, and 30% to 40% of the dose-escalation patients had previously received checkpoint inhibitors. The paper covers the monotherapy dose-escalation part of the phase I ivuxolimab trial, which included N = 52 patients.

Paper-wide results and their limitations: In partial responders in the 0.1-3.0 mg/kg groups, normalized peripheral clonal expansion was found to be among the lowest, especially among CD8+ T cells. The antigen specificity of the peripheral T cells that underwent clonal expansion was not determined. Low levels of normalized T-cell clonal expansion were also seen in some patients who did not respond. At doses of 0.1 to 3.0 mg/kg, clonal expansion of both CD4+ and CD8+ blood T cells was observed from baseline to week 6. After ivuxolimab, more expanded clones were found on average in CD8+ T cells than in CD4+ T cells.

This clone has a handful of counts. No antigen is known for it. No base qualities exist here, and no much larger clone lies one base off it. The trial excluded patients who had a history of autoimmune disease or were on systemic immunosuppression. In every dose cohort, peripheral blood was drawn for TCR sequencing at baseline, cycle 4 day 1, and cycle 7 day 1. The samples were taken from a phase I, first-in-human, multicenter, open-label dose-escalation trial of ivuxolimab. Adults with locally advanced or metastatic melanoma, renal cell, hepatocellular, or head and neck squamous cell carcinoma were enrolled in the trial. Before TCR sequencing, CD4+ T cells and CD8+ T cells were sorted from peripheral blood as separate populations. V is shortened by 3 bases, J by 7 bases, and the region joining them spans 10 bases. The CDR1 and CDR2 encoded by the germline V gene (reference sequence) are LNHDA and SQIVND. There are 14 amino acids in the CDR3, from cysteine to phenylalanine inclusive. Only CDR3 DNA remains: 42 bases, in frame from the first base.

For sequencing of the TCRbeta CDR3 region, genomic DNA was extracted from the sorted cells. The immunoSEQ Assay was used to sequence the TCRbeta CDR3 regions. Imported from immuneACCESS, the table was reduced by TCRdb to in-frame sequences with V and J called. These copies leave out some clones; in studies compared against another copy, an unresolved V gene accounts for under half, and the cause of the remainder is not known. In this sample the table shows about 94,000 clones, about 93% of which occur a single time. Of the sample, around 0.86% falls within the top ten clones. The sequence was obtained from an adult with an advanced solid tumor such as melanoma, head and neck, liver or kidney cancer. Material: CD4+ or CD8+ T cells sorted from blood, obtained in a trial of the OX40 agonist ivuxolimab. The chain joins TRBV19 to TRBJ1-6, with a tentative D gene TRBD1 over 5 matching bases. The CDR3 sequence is CASSIGTPNSPLHF. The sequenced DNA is TGTGCCAGTAGTATCGGGACCCCAAATTCACCCCTCCACTTT. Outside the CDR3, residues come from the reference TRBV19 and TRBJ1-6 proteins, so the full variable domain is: DGGITQSPKYLFRKEGQNVTLSCEQNLNHDAMYWYRQDPGQGLRLIYYSQIVNDFQKGDIAEGYSVSREKKESFPLTVTSAQKNPTAFYLCASSIGTPNSPLHFGNGTRLTVT.